Below, 12 T cell receptor beta chains from the same sample are listed, as sequenced in a study of tumor and adjacent non-tumor tissue in lung cancer listed by TCRdb under 2018. Bulk unsorted tissue served as the source for RNA extraction, and RNA quality was assessed using a NanoDrop ND-1000 and an Agilent 2100. The library was generated by multiplex PCR. Instrument on record: Illumina HiSeq 2500. TCRbeta libraries were constructed through three rounds of nested PCR with primers (Table S4) according to protocols modified from ARM-PCR. TCRdb reprocessed the public reads (quality trimming at Q25 with fastp, clone calling with MiXCR) and kept in-frame beta chains. CDR3 protein sequences are deduplicated, and each keeps its most common genes and DNA. The sample includes about 82,000 distinct CDR3 sequences, with over 70% observed a single time. The ten largest clones take up around 12% of the sample.

The sequencing input was lung tumor tissue. Receptors were obtained from a woman between 50 and 59 years old with non-small cell lung cancer.

The chain joins TRBV7-9 to TRBJ2-7, with 9 bases fitting TRBD1. V was pared by 5 bases and J by 6 bases, with 14 bases of the junction left unmatched. Germline lookup yields CDR1 SEHNR and CDR2 FQNEAQ (reference sequence). CDR3 size: 16 residues. CDR3 loop: CASSVGLGQGTFEQYF. DNA of the CDR3: TGTGCCAGCAGCGTAGGTCTGGGACAGGGCACCTTCGAGCAGTACTTC.

This chain links TRBV18 with TRBJ2-7; D may be TRBD1 or TRBD2 (6 bases each). Germline lookup yields CDR1 KGHSH and CDR2 LQKENI. The ends were cut back, 2 bases at V and 2 bases at J, with 16 bases in the middle. This CDR3 has 16 amino acids. CDR3 amino acids: CASSPGGISGTYEQYF. CDR3 nucleotide sequence: TGTGCCAGCTCACCAGGGGGCATTAGCGGAACCTACGAGCAGTACTTC. The whole variable domain, filled in from reference TRBV18 and TRBJ2-7, reads NAGVMQNPRHLVRRRGQEARLRCSPMKGHSHVYWYRQLPEEGLKFMVYLQKENIIDESGMPKERFSAEFPKEGPSILRIQQVVRGDSAAYFCASSPGGISGTYEQYFGPGTRLTVT.

Of note for this clonotype: It is likely a read error, because the conserved phenylalanine at the end of the CDR3 is missing. It is unclear where the CDR3 begins or ends on the DNA, so no DNA is shown, and the CDR3 is as TCRdb lists it. This chain joins TRBV11-2 and TRBJ2-7; no DNA check was done on the table's D call, TRBD1. The CDR3 is 13 residues long, ends included. Looked up from germline, CDR1 is SGHAT and CDR2 is FQNNGV. The CDR3 sequence is CASSLETGAGQYS.

The chain couples TRBV12-3 or TRBV12-4 to TRBJ1-1; TRBD1 might be the D (6 bases). The V and J ends lost 6 bases and 11 bases respectively, with 19 bases between them. CDR3 length: 13 amino acids. The DNA for the CDR3 is TGTGCCAGCAGCATTCACAGGGAGACTGGGGCTTTCTTT. Amino acids: CASSIHRETGAFF.

The rearrangement links TRBV30 to TRBJ2-3; the match to TRBD1 covers 7 bases. The CDR3 consists of 15 residues. The junction had 8 bases not matched to a gene; V was cut back by 4 bases and J by 1 base. Germline values: CDR1 GTSNPN, CDR2 SVGIG (reference sequence). The CDR3 DNA reads as TGTGCCTGGATCGTCAAGGGGGCCGGCACAGATACGCAGTATTTT. Encoded protein: CAWIVKGAGTDTQYF.

This clonotype was detected only once. The rearrangement joins TRBV20-1 to TRBJ2-6; 10 positions match TRBD2. The length of the CDR3 is 18 residues. Germline values: CDR1 DFQATT, CDR2 SNEGSKA (reference sequence). The J segment lost 0 bases and the V segment lost 6 bases, leaving 11 bases of the junction unmatched. DNA for the CDR3: TGCAGTGCCCGAAGACCAGCGGGAGGGCCCTCTGGGGCCAACGTCCTGACTTTC. Translated, it gives CSARRPAGGPSGANVLTF.

This clonotype was observed a single time. At one end, the junction sequence differs from germline, possibly due to a read error. The chain combines TRBV4-1 with TRBJ2-1; the match to TRBD2 covers 9 bases. The germline CDR1 and CDR2 sequences are MGHRA and YSYEKL. This CDR3 is 17 amino acids long. For the CDR3, the DNA is TGCACCAGCAGCCAACCTAGCGGGATTGAGACCTACAATGAGCAGTTCTTC. Its translation: CTSSQPSGIETYNEQFF.

The sample holds many counts of this clonotype. J is TRBJ2-1 and V is TRBV24-1; TRBD1 matches 7 bases. Germline assignment: CDR1 KGHDR and CDR2 SFDVKD. The trim removed 6 bases at V and 8 bases at J, leaving 0 bases unmatched. This CDR3 comprises 11 residues. The DNA for the CDR3 is TGTGCCACCAGTCAGGGGGATGAGCAGTTCTTC. It encodes CATSQGDEQFF.

This clonotype was seen more than once but under ten times. One end of the junction varies from germline; a read error may be responsible. V is TRBV28 and J is TRBJ2-7; D unclear. The CDR3 totals 17 residues. Germline CDR1 MDHEN, CDR2 SYDVKM. This chain's CDR3 is CAGSPISVLCGTYEQYF. For the CDR3, the DNA is TGTGCCGGCAGTCCCATATCGGTTCTCTGCGGTACCTACGAGCAGTACTTC.

Concerning this clonotype: The junction shows a germline mismatch at one end, possibly a read error. The chain has TRBV4-2 and TRBJ2-2; D uncertain. The CDR3 loop spans 14 amino acids. The germline CDR1 and CDR2 sequences are LGHNA and YNFKEQ. This CDR3 is CASALKRNTGELFF. The DNA for the CDR3 is TGTGCCAGCGCCCTTAAGAGGAACACCGGAGAGCTGTTTTTT.

In regard to this clonotype: An end of the junction differs from the germline gene, which may be a read error. The rearrangement links TRBV20-1 to TRBJ1-1; D is uncertain. The germline CDR1 and CDR2 sequences are DFQATT and SNEGSKA (reference sequence). The CDR3 contains 13 residues. CDR3 coding DNA: TGCAATGCTAGGAGGTCTGCGAACACTGAAGCTTTCTTT. This sequence encodes CNARRSANTEAFF.

Of note for this clonotype: A much bigger clone sits one base away, suggesting this may be a read error. The CDR3 does not end in the conserved phenylalanine or tryptophan, so this is likely a read error. The chain links TRBV28 to TRBJ2-1; D not resolved. Between the trimmed V and J ends, which lost 3 bases and 3 bases, there was a span of 6 bases. The germline V gene encodes CDR1 MDHEN and CDR2 SYDVKM. CDR3 size: 13 residues. In DNA, the CDR3 is TGTGCCAGCAGTTTTAGACTCTACAATGAGCAGTTCTTA. Its protein is CASSFRLYNEQFL.